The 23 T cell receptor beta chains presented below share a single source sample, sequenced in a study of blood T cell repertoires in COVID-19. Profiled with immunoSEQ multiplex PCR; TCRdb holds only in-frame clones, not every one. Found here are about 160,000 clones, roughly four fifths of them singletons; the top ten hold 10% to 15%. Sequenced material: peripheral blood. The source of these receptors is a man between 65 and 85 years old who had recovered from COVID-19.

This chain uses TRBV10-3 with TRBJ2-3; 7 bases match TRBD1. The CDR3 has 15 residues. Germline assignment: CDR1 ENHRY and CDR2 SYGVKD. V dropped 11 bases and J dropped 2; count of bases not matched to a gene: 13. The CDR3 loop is CAAQDRMGFTDTQYF. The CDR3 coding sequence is TGTGCCGCCCAGGACAGGATGGGATTCACAGATACGCAGTATTTT.

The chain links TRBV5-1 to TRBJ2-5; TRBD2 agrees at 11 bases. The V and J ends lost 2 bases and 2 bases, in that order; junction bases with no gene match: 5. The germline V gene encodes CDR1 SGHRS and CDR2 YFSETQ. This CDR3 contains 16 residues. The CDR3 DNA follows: TGCGCCAGCAGCTTAACGCTAGCGGGAGGACAAGAGACCCAGTACTTC. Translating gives CASSLTLAGGQETQYF.

The CDR3 is CASSGGVAGVRYF. CDR3 nucleotide sequence: TGTGCCAGCAGTGGTGGAGTAGCGGGAGTTCGGTACTTC. The chain joins TRBV2 to TRBJ2-4; 9 bases agree with TRBD2. With 4 bases clipped from V and 15 bases from J, the junction kept 10 bases outside the gene matches. This CDR3 contains 13 residues. Germline CDR1 and CDR2: SNHLY and FYNNEI.

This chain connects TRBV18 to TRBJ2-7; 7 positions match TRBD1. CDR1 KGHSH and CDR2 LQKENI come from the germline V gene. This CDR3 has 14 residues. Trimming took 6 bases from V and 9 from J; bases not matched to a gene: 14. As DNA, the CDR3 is TGTGCCAGCTCGCACAATGGACAGGACCTAGGGCAGTACTTC. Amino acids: CASSHNGQDLGQYF. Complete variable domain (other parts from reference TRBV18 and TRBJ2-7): NAGVMQNPRHLVRRRGQEARLRCSPMKGHSHVYWYRQLPEEGLKFMVYLQKENIIDESGMPKERFSAEFPKEGPSILRIQQVVRGDSAAYFCASSHNGQDLGQYFGPGTRLTVT.

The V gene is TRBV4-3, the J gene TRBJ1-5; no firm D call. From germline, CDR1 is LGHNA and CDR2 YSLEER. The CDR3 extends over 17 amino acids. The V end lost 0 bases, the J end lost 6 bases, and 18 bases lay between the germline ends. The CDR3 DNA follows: TGCGCCAGCAGCCAAGAAATCCCTAACCCTGGTGGTCAGCCCCAGCATTTT. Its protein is CASSQEIPNPGGQPQHF.

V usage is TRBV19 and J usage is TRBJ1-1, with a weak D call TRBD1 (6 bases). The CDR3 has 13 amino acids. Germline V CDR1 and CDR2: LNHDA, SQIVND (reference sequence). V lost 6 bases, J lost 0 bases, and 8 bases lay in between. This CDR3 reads CASSTGLNTEAFF. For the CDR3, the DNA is TGTGCCAGTAGCACAGGGCTGAACACTGAAGCTTTCTTT.

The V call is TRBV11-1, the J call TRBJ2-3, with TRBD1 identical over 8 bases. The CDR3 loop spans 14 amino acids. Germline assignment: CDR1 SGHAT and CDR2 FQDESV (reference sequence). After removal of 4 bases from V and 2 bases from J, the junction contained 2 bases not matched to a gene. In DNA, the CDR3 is TGTGCCAGCAGCTCGGGACAGGACACAGATACGCAGTATTTT. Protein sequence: CASSSGQDTDTQYF.

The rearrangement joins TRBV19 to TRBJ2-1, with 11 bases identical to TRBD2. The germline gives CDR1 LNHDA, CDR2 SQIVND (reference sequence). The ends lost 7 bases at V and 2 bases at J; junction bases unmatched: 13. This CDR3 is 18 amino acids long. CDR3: CASTTSLLAGVTYNEQFF. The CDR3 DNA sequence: TGTGCCAGTACCACCTCTCTACTAGCGGGAGTAACCTACAATGAGCAGTTCTTC.

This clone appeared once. In DNA form, the CDR3 reads TGCAGCGTTGATGTGGGACAGGGGGGGTTGAACACTGAAGCTTTCTTT. The encoded protein is CSVDVGQGGLNTEAFF. This rearrangement joins TRBV29-1 to TRBJ1-1; 11 positions match TRBD1. This CDR3 is 16 amino acids long. CDR1 and CDR2 (germline): SQVTM, ANQGSEA. V dropped 3 bases and J dropped 0; count of bases not matched to a gene: 6.

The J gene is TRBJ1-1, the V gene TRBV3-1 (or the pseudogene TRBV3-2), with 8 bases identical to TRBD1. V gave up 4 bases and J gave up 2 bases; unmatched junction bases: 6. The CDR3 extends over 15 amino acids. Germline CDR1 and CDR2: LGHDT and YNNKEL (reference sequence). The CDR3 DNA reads TGTGCCAGCAGCCCTCAGGGGACAGGTAACACTGAAGCTTTCTTT. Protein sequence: CASSPQGTGNTEAFF.

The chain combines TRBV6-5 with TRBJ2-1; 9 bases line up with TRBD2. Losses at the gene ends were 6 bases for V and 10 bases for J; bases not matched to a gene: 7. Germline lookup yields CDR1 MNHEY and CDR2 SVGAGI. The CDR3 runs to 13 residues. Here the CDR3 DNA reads TGTGCCAGCAGCAGACTAGCGGTAGGCGAGCAGTTCTTC. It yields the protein CASSRLAVGEQFF.

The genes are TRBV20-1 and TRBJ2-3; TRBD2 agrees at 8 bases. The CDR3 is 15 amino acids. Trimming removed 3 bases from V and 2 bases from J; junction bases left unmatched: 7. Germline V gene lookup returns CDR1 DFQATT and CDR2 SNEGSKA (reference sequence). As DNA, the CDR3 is TGCAGTGCTAGTCTACTAGCGGAATTCACAGATACGCAGTATTTT. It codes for CSASLLAEFTDTQYF.

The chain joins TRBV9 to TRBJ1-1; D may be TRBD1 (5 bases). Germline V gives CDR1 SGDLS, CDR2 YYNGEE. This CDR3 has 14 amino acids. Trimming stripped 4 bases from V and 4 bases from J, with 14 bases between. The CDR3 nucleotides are TGTGCCAGCAGCCTGGGGCCCCAGGGCACTGAAGCTTTCTTT. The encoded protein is CASSLGPQGTEAFF.

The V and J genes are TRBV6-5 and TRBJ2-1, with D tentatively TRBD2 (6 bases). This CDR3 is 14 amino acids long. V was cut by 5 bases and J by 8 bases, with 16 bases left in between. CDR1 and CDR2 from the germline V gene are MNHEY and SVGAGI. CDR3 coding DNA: TGTGCCAGCAGTCACCGGGACTCTGAGGATGAGCAGTTCTTC. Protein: CASSHRDSEDEQFF.

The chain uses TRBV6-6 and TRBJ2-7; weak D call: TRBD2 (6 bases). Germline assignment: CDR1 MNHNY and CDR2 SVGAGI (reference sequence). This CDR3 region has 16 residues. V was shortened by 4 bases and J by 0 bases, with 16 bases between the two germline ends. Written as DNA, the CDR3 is TGTGCCAGCAGTTCCCAGAGCGGGCTAAGCTCCTACGAGCAGTACTTC. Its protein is CASSSQSGLSSYEQYF.

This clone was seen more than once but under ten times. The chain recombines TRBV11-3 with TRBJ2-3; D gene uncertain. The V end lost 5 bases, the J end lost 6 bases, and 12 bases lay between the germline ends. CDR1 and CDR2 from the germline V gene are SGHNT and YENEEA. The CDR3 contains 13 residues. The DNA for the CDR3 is TGTGCCAGCAGCCTGAACCAGGTGGATACGCAGTATTTT. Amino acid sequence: CASSLNQVDTQYF.

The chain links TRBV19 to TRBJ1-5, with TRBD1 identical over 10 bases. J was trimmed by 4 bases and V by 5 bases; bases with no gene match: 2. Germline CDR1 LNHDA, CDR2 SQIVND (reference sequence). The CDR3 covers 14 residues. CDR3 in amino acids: CASSGQGGNQPQHF. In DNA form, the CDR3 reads TGTGCCAGTAGTGGACAGGGGGGGAATCAGCCCCAGCATTTT.

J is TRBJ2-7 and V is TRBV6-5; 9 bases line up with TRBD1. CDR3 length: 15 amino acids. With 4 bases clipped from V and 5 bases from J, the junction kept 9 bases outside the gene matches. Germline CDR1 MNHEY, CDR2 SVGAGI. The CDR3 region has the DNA TGTGCCAGCAGTTTACCGGGACAGGGTGGGGACGAGCAGTACTTC. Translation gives CASSLPGQGGDEQYF.

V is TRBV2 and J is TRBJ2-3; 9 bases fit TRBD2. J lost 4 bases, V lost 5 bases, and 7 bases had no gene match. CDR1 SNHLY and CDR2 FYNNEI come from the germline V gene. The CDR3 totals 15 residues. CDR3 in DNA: TGTGCCAGCAGTAAAACTAGCGGGCGGGCAGATACGCAGTATTTT. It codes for CASSKTSGRADTQYF. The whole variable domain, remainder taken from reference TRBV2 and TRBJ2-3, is EPEVTQTPSHQVTQMGQEVILRCVPISNHLYFYWYRQILGQKVEFLVSFYNNEISEKSEIFDDQFSVERPDGSNFTLKIRSTKLEDSAMYFCASSKTSGRADTQYFGPGTRLTVL.

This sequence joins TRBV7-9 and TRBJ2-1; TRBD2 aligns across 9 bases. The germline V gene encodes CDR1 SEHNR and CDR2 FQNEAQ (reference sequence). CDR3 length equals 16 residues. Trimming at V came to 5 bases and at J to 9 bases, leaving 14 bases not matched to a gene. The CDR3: CASSPRGSGSSGEQFF. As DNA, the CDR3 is TGTGCCAGCAGCCCACGTGGTAGCGGGAGTAGCGGTGAGCAGTTCTTC.

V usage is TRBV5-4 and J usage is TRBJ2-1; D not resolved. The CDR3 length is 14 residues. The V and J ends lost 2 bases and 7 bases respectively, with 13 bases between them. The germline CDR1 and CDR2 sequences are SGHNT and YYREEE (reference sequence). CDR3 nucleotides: TGTGCCAGCAGCTTAGCGACCCGAAGGAATGAGCAGTTCTTC. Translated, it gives CASSLATRRNEQFF.

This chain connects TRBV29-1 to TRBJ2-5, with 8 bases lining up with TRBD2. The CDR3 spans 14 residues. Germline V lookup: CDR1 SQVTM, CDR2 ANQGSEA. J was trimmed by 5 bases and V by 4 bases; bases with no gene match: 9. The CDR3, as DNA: TGCAGCGTTGTGGTGGCGGGGGGCTGGGAGACCCAGTACTTC. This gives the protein CSVVVAGGWETQYF. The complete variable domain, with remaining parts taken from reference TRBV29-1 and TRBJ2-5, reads SAVISQKPSRDICQRGTSLTIQCQVDSQVTMMFWYRQQPGQSLTLIATANQGSEATYESGFVIDKFPISRPNLTFSTLTVSNMSPEDSSIYLCSVVVAGGWETQYFGPGTRLLVL.

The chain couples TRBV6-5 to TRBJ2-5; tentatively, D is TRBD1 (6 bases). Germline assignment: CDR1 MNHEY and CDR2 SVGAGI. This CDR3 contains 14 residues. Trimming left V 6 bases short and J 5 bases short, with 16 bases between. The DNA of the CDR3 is TGTGCCAGCAGGCCGGGACACGTAGGGGAGACCCAGTACTTC. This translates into CASRPGHVGETQYF.